What follows is one T cell receptor (beta chain) and its context. This entry belongs to a study of OX40 agonist ivuxolimab in advanced cancers. This CDR3 comprises 14 residues. Losses at the gene ends were 8 bases for V and 5 bases for J; bases not matched to a gene: 7. Germline values: CDR1 KGHSH, CDR2 LQKENI. Profiling relied on immunoSEQ multiplex PCR, and the TCRdb table lists in-frame clones only, not all of them. The sample lists tens of thousands of clones; about 90% were seen once. The sequence was collected from an adult with an advanced solid tumor such as melanoma, head and neck, liver or kidney cancer. The sample in question was CD4+ or CD8+ T cells sorted from blood, obtained in a trial of the OX40 agonist ivuxolimab. This chain joins TRBV18 and TRBJ2-2, with TRBD1 matching over 8 bases. The CDR3 protein is CASRTGGETGELFF. The CDR3 region has the DNA TGTGCCAGCCGAACAGGGGGTGAAACCGGGGAGCTGTTTTTT.